A single sample gave rise to the 20 T cell receptor beta chains below, sequenced in a study of T-cell reconstitution after alpha-beta-depleted transplantation in children. Unique molecular identifiers were used to barcode this TCRbeta library. TCRdb used MiXCR to reprocess the PCR reads, holding one entry per CDR3 protein. Of 250,000 to 350,000 distinct CDR3 sequences listed, about a tenth were seen once; the top ten hold about 9.4%. The sequencing here drew on PBMCs from the stem cell graft donor, taken from the stem cell graft. These TCRs come from a human donor who donated a stem cell graft to a child with SCID.

The chain links TRBV12-3 or TRBV12-4 to TRBJ2-4; D may be TRBD1 (6 bases). Trimming removed 5 bases at V and 6 bases at J, with 14 bases between. There are 14 residues in the CDR3. The CDR3 is CASSRHRAGNIQYF. CDR3 DNA sequence: TGTGCCAGCAGTCGCCACAGGGCTGGAAACATTCAGTACTTC.

The rearrangement joins TRBV12-3 or TRBV12-4 to TRBJ2-7, with D unclear. The CDR3 runs 13 residues. V was clipped by 7 bases and J by 4 bases, with 14 bases between them. CDR3 region: CASTNSAVYEQYF. The CDR3 DNA sequence: TGTGCCAGCACCAACTCCGCAGTTTACGAGCAGTACTTC.

This clonotype was recorded a few times. The chain uses TRBV29-1 and TRBJ1-5; D not resolved. The CDR3 covers 13 residues. In germline, CDR1 is SQVTM, CDR2 ANQGSEA. Trimming shortened V by 6 bases and J by 6 bases, and 15 bases separated the two germline ends. As DNA, the CDR3 is TGCAGCGTCGCCTCGGAGGTGGCTCAGCCCCAGCATTTT. Translation: CSVASEVAQPQHF.

This clonotype was recorded a few times. The chain has TRBV3-1 and TRBJ2-5; D gene unclear. The CDR3 is 15 residues long. V lost 4 bases to trimming and J lost 7 bases, with 19 bases between them. Germline lookup yields CDR1 LGHDT and CDR2 YNNKEL (reference sequence). CDR3: CASSPGATAWATQYF. CDR3 DNA: TGTGCCAGCAGCCCCGGCGCGACCGCATGGGCGACCCAGTACTTC.

The chain employs TRBV12-3 or TRBV12-4 and TRBJ2-7; maybe TRBD1 (5 bases). The CDR3 contains 13 residues. Trimming cost V 4 bases and J 6 bases, with 13 bases left between them. Written as DNA, the CDR3 is TGTGCCAGCAGTTACGCCCTAGGGGTCGAGCAGTACTTC. This gives the protein CASSYALGVEQYF.

In this sample, this clonotype turned up many times. The chain joins TRBV10-2 to TRBJ2-1; TRBD2 agrees at 7 bases. This CDR3 comprises 14 residues. V lost 4 bases and J lost 3; bases outside the gene matches: 3. Germline assignment: CDR1 WSHSY and CDR2 SAAADI. The chain's CDR3 is CASSVGTIYNEQFF. DNA for the CDR3: TGCGCCAGCAGTGTCGGGACTATCTACAATGAGCAGTTCTTC.

The chain recombines TRBV29-1 with TRBJ1-2; 7 bases agree with TRBD1. The germline V gene has CDR1 SQVTM and CDR2 ANQGSEA. The CDR3 totals 17 residues. Germline trimming cut 4 bases from V and 0 bases from J; bases unmatched to any gene: 14. This CDR3 is CSVGEGRGDRANYGYTF. DNA for the CDR3: TGCAGCGTTGGTGAAGGCAGGGGGGATAGAGCTAACTATGGCTACACCTTC.

As regards this clonotype: Compared with germline, one end of the junction differs, possibly owing to a read error. The genes are TRBV20-1 and TRBJ2-3, with 7 bases identical to TRBD2. Per germline, CDR1 DFQATT and CDR2 SNEGSKA (reference sequence). This CDR3 has 15 residues. CDR3 amino acids: CSARDRATSTYTQYF. In DNA, the CDR3 is TGCAGTGCTAGGGATAGGGCGACTAGCACATATACCCAGTATTTT.

This clonotype has just a few counts. The chain links TRBV29-1 to TRBJ2-3; 9 nucleotides line up with TRBD2. In germline, CDR1 is SQVTM, CDR2 ANQGSEA. The V gene end was trimmed by 4 bases and the J gene end by 4 bases; junction bases not matched to a gene: 18. The CDR3 is made up of 18 amino acids. The CDR3: CSVVGLLSSGGFADTQYF. Written as DNA, the CDR3 is TGCAGCGTTGTCGGTCTACTGAGTAGCGGGGGCTTCGCAGATACGCAGTATTTT.

Remarks on this clonotype: Since a much larger clone is just one base distant, this may be a read error. V is TRBV2 and J is TRBJ1-1; tentative D call: TRBD1 (5 bases). CDR3 length: 13 residues. The germline gives CDR1 SNHLY, CDR2 FYNNEI. CDR3 loop: CTSSSRGGTEAFF. The CDR3 coding sequence is TGTACCAGCTCTTCAAGGGGCGGCACTGAAGCTTTCTTT.

This clonotype was found a few times. The genes are TRBV12-3 or TRBV12-4 and TRBJ2-2; no reliable D call. V lost 7 bases, J lost 5 bases, and 8 bases lay in between. This CDR3 is built from 12 residues. CDR3 coding DNA: TGTGCCAGCAAAATTTGGACCGGGGAGCTGTTTTTT. It translates to CASKIWTGELFF.

On this clonotype: A much larger clone differs by one base, so this may be a read error. The V gene is TRBV3-1, the J gene TRBJ2-1; D gene uncertain. This CDR3 has 14 amino acids. Germline assignment: CDR1 LGHDT and CDR2 YNNKEL (reference sequence). The CDR3 region has the DNA TGTGCCACCAGCTTCAGTGTTTTTGGCAATGAGCAGTTCTTC. This codes for CATSFSVFGNEQFF.

The chain has TRBV18 and TRBJ1-1, with D maybe TRBD1 (6 bases). There are 14 residues in the CDR3. CDR1 KGHSH and CDR2 LQKENI come from the germline V gene. V was pared by 3 bases and J by 7 bases, with 15 bases between. CDR3 residues: CASSPQQGNNEAFF. The CDR3 DNA follows: TGTGCCAGCTCACCGCAACAGGGAAATAATGAAGCTTTCTTT. Complete variable domain (other parts from reference TRBV18 and TRBJ1-1): NAGVMQNPRHLVRRRGQEARLRCSPMKGHSHVYWYRQLPEEGLKFMVYLQKENIIDESGMPKERFSAEFPKEGPSILRIQQVVRGDSAAYFCASSPQQGNNEAFFGQGTRLTVV.

The chain uses TRBV7-3 and TRBJ1-6; tentatively, D is TRBD1 (6 bases). The CDR3 loop spans 14 amino acids. The ends were cut back, 6 bases at V and 9 bases at J, with 15 bases in the middle. The germline V gene encodes CDR1 SGHTA and CDR2 FQGTGA. The chain's CDR3 is CASSLRGSGSPLHF. The CDR3, as DNA: TGTGCCAGCAGTCTGAGGGGGTCGGGTTCACCCCTCCACTTT. Full variable domain (outside the CDR3, taken from reference TRBV7-3 and TRBJ1-6): GAGVSQTPSNKVTEKGKYVELRCDPISGHTALYWYRQSLGQGPEFLIYFQGTGAADDSGLPNDRFFAVRPEGSVSTLKIQRTERGDSAVYLCASSLRGSGSPLHFGNGTRLTVT.

This clonotype was detected only a few times. The chain links TRBV7-3 to TRBJ2-2; TRBD1 matches at 7 bases. There are 17 residues in the CDR3. V lost 5 bases and J lost 2; bases outside the gene matches: 11. Germline V gene data show CDR1 as SGHTA and CDR2 as FQGTGA. As DNA, the CDR3 is TGTGCCAGCAGCCCTGACCCTGGGACAGCTAACACCGGGGAGCTGTTTTTT. Its protein is CASSPDPGTANTGELFF. The full variable domain, with the rest looked up from reference TRBV7-3 and TRBJ2-2, is GAGVSQTPSNKVTEKGKYVELRCDPISGHTALYWYRQSLGQGPEFLIYFQGTGAADDSGLPNDRFFAVRPEGSVSTLKIQRTERGDSAVYLCASSPDPGTANTGELFFGEGSRLTVL.

The gene calls are TRBV2 and TRBJ1-4; 9 bases are shared with TRBD1. The germline V gene encodes CDR1 SNHLY and CDR2 FYNNEI. This CDR3 has 13 amino acids. The V gene end was trimmed by 8 bases and the J gene end by 6 bases; junction bases not matched to a gene: 4. This CDR3 reads CASARDRDEKLFF. The DNA of the CDR3 is TGTGCCAGCGCGCGGGACAGGGATGAAAAACTGTTTTTT.

This clonotype has only a few counts. V gene TRBV3-1 combines with J gene TRBJ1-5; the match to TRBD1 covers 7 bases. Losses at the gene ends were 4 bases for V and 6 bases for J; bases not matched to a gene: 3. The CDR3 sequence is 13 residues long. The germline V gene has CDR1 LGHDT and CDR2 YNNKEL (reference sequence). The CDR3 sequence is CASSRQGAQPQHF. The DNA of the CDR3 is TGTGCCAGCAGCCGACAGGGCGCTCAGCCCCAGCATTTT.

This clonotype was counted at least ten times. The chain recombines TRBV20-1 with TRBJ1-1; D remains unclear. The V gene's germline CDR1 is DFQATT and CDR2 SNEGSKA (reference sequence). V lost 1 base and J 4 bases, leaving 4 bases between the germline ends. CDR3 length: 11 amino acids. This CDR3 is CSARGGTEAFF. As DNA, the CDR3 is TGCAGTGCTAGAGGGGGCACTGAAGCTTTCTTT.

This clonotype has only a few counts. The chain links TRBV10-3 to TRBJ1-6; TRBD1 matches at 9 bases. V dropped 3 bases and J dropped 6; count of bases not matched to a gene: 3. From germline, CDR1 is ENHRY and CDR2 SYGVKD. CDR3 length equals 15 residues. The CDR3 DNA is TGTGCCATCAGTGACCCGACAGGGGGTAATTCACCCCTCCACTTT. Translating it yields CAISDPTGGNSPLHF.

With respect to this clonotype: A much larger clone differs by one base, so this may be a read error. The CDR3, as DNA: TGTGCCAGCAGTTTTTGGACACGGGATCAGCCCCAGCATTTT. Protein product: CASSFWTRDQPQHF. The chain employs TRBV28 and TRBJ1-5; perhaps TRBD1 as D (5 bases). Germline V lookup: CDR1 MDHEN, CDR2 SYDVKM. CDR3 length equals 14 residues. The germline V and J ends were trimmed by 3 bases and 5 bases, with 11 bases remaining between them.